This T cell receptor beta chain was profiled in a study of beta chain features in type 1 diabetes. Study findings and constraints: Relative to healthy donors, patients appeared to have naive, central memory and Treg TCRB repertoires that were more similar. PCR might pick shorter templates more often, in the same way for patients and controls.

V lost 1 base and J lost 6, with 4 bases in between. Germline CDR1 and CDR2: KGHSH and LQKENI. The CDR3 has 12 amino acids. By sample share, this clone is medium-sized (0.01 to 0.1%). Its antigen is as yet unknown. cDNA synthesis used the whole RNA isolate, giving expressed TCRB sequences. The assay was immunoSEQ multiplex PCR, and TCRdb's table has in-frame clones only and misses some. The sample includes under 200,000 clones, over 7.5% of them seen just once. The chain is built from TRBV18 and TRBJ2-1; D gene ambiguous. The sequencing sample was made of central memory CD4+ T cells from blood. The clonotype was recovered from a young woman in good health. CDR3 bases: TGTGCCAGCTCACCACAAGCCAATGAGCAGTTCTTC. Translating it yields CASSPQANEQFF.